The 10 T cell receptor beta chains listed next were all sequenced from one sample in a study of blood T cell repertoires in COVID-19. The method was immunoSEQ multiplex PCR; TCRdb's version includes in-frame clones alone and lacks a portion of them. The data show around 290,000 clones, with 88% seen just once and under 2.5% held by the top ten. The material sequenced was PBMCs or T cells enriched from blood (not recorded which). These receptors were collected from a woman aged 55-75 years in a cohort exposed to, infected with or recovered from COVID-19 (not recorded which).

The chain joins TRBV27 to TRBJ1-1; weak D call: TRBD1 (6 bases). Germline values: CDR1 MNHEY, CDR2 SMNVEV (reference sequence). The CDR3 consists of 14 residues. V was pared by 5 bases and J by 6 bases, with 16 bases between. CDR3 amino acids: CASSRGAGTSEAFF. CDR3 sequence (DNA): TGTGCCAGCAGTCGGGGGGCTGGTACGTCTGAAGCTTTCTTT.

V and J are TRBV9 and TRBJ1-3; D remains unclear. V lost 0 bases to trimming and J lost 0 bases, with 7 bases between them. This CDR3 has 15 residues. Germline assignment: CDR1 SGDLS and CDR2 YYNGEE. CDR3 coding DNA: TGTGCCAGCAGCGTAGGGAGCACCTCTGGAAACACCATATATTTT. Its translation: CASSVGSTSGNTIYF.

This chain uses TRBV14 with TRBJ2-1, with 10 bases fitting TRBD2. This CDR3 region has 15 residues. J gave up 4 bases and V 1 base, and 1 base lay outside the gene matches. CDR1 and CDR2 (germline): SGHDN, FVKESK. The CDR3 region is CASSQGLAGYNEQFF. In nucleotides, the CDR3 is TGTGCCAGCAGCCAAGGACTAGCGGGTTACAATGAGCAGTTCTTC.

This clone was recorded a few times. The chain combines TRBV7-2 with TRBJ2-5; D uncertain. CDR3 length: 16 residues. Per germline, CDR1 SGHTA and CDR2 FQGNSA. The V end lost 4 bases, the J end lost 4 bases, and 19 bases lay between the germline ends. The CDR3 coding sequence is TGTGCCAGCAGCTACTCCGCGGCGGTCCCGACAGAGACCCAGTACTTC. Translating it yields CASSYSAAVPTETQYF.

The chain is built from TRBV27 and TRBJ1-1, with D unresolved. Germline CDR1 MNHEY, CDR2 SMNVEV (reference sequence). CDR3 size: 14 residues. V lost 0 bases, J lost 1 base, and 6 bases lay in between. The CDR3 sequence: CASSLSAGNTEAFF. The CDR3, as DNA: TGTGCCAGCAGTTTATCGGCTGGGAACACTGAAGCTTTCTTT.

The V gene is TRBV19, the J gene TRBJ2-1; 7 positions agree with TRBD2. The CDR3 contains 19 residues. Germline trimming cut 0 bases from V and 9 bases from J; bases unmatched to any gene: 20. The germline CDR1 and CDR2 sequences are LNHDA and SQIVND (reference sequence). In DNA, the CDR3 is TGTGCCAGTAGTATAGATCGGGTGGAGCGGGGACCCCCTTTCGGTGAGCAGTTCTTC. Protein sequence: CASSIDRVERGPPFGEQFF.

Comment on this clone: The junction shows a germline mismatch at one end, possibly a read error. This chain connects TRBV18 to TRBJ1-5, with 9 nucleotides matching TRBD1. Germline V gene data show CDR1 as KGHSH and CDR2 as LQKENI. The CDR3 spans 16 residues. The CDR3 DNA reads TGTGCCAGCTCTCCACAGGGGGCCGCCGCGGGGCAGCCCCAGCATTTT. Its translation is CASSPQGAAAGQPQHF.

This clone was found a few times. The J gene is TRBJ1-2, the V gene TRBV5-4, with D tentatively TRBD1 (5 bases). Trimming left V 0 bases short and J 4 bases short, with 10 bases between. Germline V gene data show CDR1 as SGHNT and CDR2 as YYREEE (reference sequence). The CDR3 totals 14 residues. CDR3 nucleotide sequence: TGTGCCAGCAGCTTGGCAACAGGTACCTATGGCTACACCTTC. As protein: CASSLATGTYGYTF.

The chain combines TRBV2 with TRBJ2-2; D uncertain. This CDR3 contains 12 residues. V was trimmed by 7 bases and J by 1 base, leaving 4 bases between them. Germline-derived CDR1 and CDR2 are SNHLY and FYNNEI. In DNA form, the CDR3 reads TGTGCCAGCACAGGGAACACCGGGGAGCTGTTTTTT. Residues: CASTGNTGELFF.

The rearrangement joins TRBV28 to TRBJ2-1, with D possibly TRBD1 on 5 matching bases. The length of the CDR3 is 13 residues. Germline lookup yields CDR1 MDHEN and CDR2 SYDVKM. Trimming shortened V by 6 bases and J by 5 bases, and 11 bases separated the two germline ends. The CDR3 coding sequence is TGTGCCAGCAGGAACAGGCGAAACAATGAGCAGTTCTTC. Protein sequence: CASRNRRNNEQFF.